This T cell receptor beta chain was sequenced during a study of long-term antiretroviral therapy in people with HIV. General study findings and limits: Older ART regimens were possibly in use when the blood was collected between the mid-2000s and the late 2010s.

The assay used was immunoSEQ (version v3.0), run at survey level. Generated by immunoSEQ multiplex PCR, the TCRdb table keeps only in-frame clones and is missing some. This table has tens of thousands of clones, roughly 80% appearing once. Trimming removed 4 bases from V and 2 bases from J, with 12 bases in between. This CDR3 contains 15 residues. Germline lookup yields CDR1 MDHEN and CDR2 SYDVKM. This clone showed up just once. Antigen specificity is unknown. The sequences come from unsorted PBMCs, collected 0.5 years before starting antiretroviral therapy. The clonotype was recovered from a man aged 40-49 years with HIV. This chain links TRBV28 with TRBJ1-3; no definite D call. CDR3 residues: CASSWESRAGNTIYF. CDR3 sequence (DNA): TGTGCCAGCAGTTGGGAGTCGAGGGCTGGAAACACCATATATTTT.